This T cell receptor beta chain was captured by sequencing in a study of blood T cell repertoires in COVID-19. Looking at the study overall: Sources were T cells, B-cell-depleted T cells, or PBMCs; the material itself was cDNA or gDNA.

Germline loops: CDR1 SGHAT, CDR2 FQNNGV. CDR3 size: 14 residues. Data came from immunoSEQ multiplex PCR; TCRdb stores just in-frame clones and leaves some out. The table includes approximately 50,000 clones, roughly 90% detected once. The chain links TRBV11-2 to TRBJ2-4; D possibly corresponds to TRBD2 (7 bases). This TCR came from a human donor in a cohort sampled during active COVID-19. Sequencing used peripheral blood. The CDR3 nucleotides are TGTGCTACGCAAGGGGGGGGTTCCAAAAACATTCAGTACTTC. Translation: CATQGGGSKNIQYF.